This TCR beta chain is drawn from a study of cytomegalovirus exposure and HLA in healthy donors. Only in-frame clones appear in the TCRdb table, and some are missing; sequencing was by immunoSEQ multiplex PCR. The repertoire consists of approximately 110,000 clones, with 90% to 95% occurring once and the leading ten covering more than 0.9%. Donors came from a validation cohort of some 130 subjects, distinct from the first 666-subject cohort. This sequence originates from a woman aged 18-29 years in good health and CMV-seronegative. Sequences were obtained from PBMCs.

The CDR3: CAHTLRGRANTEAFF. CDR3 nucleotides: TGTGCCCACACGCTAAGGGGGCGGGCTAACACTGAAGCTTTCTTT. The chain couples TRBV28 to TRBJ1-1; 7 nucleotides align to TRBD1. The CDR3 covers 15 residues. The trim removed 11 bases at V and 2 bases at J, leaving 14 bases unmatched. Germline assignment: CDR1 MDHEN and CDR2 SYDVKM.